One and the same sample provided the 6 T cell receptor beta chains below, sequenced in a study of T-cell reconstitution after alpha-beta-depleted transplantation in children. A library of TCRbeta sequences, prepared with unique molecular identifiers, was generated. TCRdb reprocessed the PCR reads via MiXCR and lists one record per CDR3 protein. The sample yields approximately 650,000 distinct CDR3 sequences, under 15% seen once. Sequences were derived from PBMCs, sampled before TCRalphabeta/CD19-depleted stem cell transplant. The receptors shown here come from a girl aged 2 to 9 with congenital amegakaryocytic thrombocytopenia, due to receive a stem cell transplant.

This clonotype was found many times. The CDR3 reads CSARDGRQGDETQYF. The DNA of the CDR3 is TGCAGTGCTAGAGACGGTCGGCAGGGGGATGAGACCCAGTACTTC. V gene TRBV20-1 combines with J gene TRBJ2-5; 7 bases fit TRBD1. The junction had 9 bases not matched to a gene; V was cut back by 0 bases and J by 5 bases. This CDR3 contains 15 residues. CDR1 DFQATT and CDR2 SNEGSKA come from the germline V gene (reference sequence).

A remark on this clonotype: One end of the junction is discordant with germline, which a read error may explain. The rearrangement uses TRBV19 and TRBJ2-7, with unresolved D. This CDR3 has 13 residues. Germline CDR1 and CDR2: LNHDA and SQIVND (reference sequence). The CDR3 DNA reads as TGTACCAGTTCAAGGGAAAACTCCTACGAGCAGTACTTC. It is translated as CTSSRENSYEQYF.

The rearrangement links TRBV7-2 to TRBJ2-1; possibly TRBD2 for D (6 bases). Between the trimmed V and J ends, which lost 5 bases and 5 bases, there was a span of 13 bases. The CDR3 is made up of 14 amino acids. CDR1 is SGHTA, CDR2 FQGNSA, per germline. CDR3 sequence reads: CASSLFQRDNEQFF. The CDR3 DNA sequence: TGTGCCAGCAGCCTATTCCAGCGGGACAATGAGCAGTTCTTC. Together with reference TRBV7-2 and TRBJ2-1, the CDR3 gives the full variable domain: GAGVSQSPSNKVTEKGKDVELRCDPISGHTALYWYRQSLGQGLEFLIYFQGNSAPDKSGLPSDRFSAERTGGSVSTLTIQRTQQEDSAVYLCASSLFQRDNEQFFGPGTRLTVL.

This clonotype was counted many times. V and J are TRBV19 and TRBJ1-1; D unclear. The germline CDR1 and CDR2 sequences are LNHDA and SQIVND (reference sequence). The CDR3 is made up of 16 amino acids. V was pared by 6 bases and J by 1 base, with 18 bases between. The CDR3 coding sequence is TGTGCCAGTAGCACCCCTCGCAACAGAGCGAACACTGAAGCTTTCTTT. Translation gives CASSTPRNRANTEAFF.

This clonotype was observed a few times. Mismatch with germline at one junction end may stem from a read error. The chain uses TRBV7-8 and TRBJ2-3; the D is unclear. In germline, CDR1 is SGHVS, CDR2 FQNEAQ. This CDR3 is 15 amino acids long. CDR3 sequence (DNA): TGTGCCAGCAGCTTAGTCGCCGGAAGCAGAGATACGCAGTATTTT. Translated, it gives CASSLVAGSRDTQYF.

This clonotype showed up just a few times. The V gene is TRBV5-1, the J gene TRBJ2-5; 8 positions match TRBD2. V lost 6 bases and J lost 4; bases outside the gene matches: 14. CDR1 is SGHRS and CDR2 is YFSETQ in the germline V gene. The CDR3 is 16 residues long. The CDR3: CASTDDPSGPSETQYF. The CDR3 DNA sequence: TGCGCCAGCACTGACGATCCTAGCGGGCCCTCAGAGACCCAGTACTTC.